These 29 T cell receptor beta chains originate from one sample sequenced in a study of CD8+CD57+ T cells in acquired aplastic anemia. In patients chosen for sequencing, flow cytometry had shown CD8+CD57+ cell expansion. According to the study, genomic DNA was the template for TCR beta VDJ and CDR3 profiling. TCRdb reprocessed the reads via MiXCR and lists one record per CDR3 protein. This table holds 150,000 or so distinct CDR3 sequences, less than 60% found once. The sequenced sample was sorted CD4+, CD8+, or CD8+CD57+ T cells (not recorded which) from PBMCs. The receptor source for this set is a human donor with aplastic anemia.

This clonotype came up many times. The chain carries TRBV20-1 and TRBJ1-1; D unresolved. The ends were cut back, 6 bases at V and 7 bases at J, with 12 bases in the middle. The germline gives CDR1 DFQATT, CDR2 SNEGSKA (reference sequence). The CDR3 is 11 amino acids. In nucleotides, the CDR3 is TGCAGTGCATCCTGGCAGATTGAAGCTTTCTTT. Amino acid sequence: CSASWQIEAFF.

This clonotype was picked up many times. The chain combines TRBV5-5 with TRBJ2-5, with D possibly TRBD2 on 6 matching bases. V lost 4 bases, J lost 2 bases, and 12 bases lay in between. Germline lookup yields CDR1 SGHKS and CDR2 YYEKEE (reference sequence). The CDR3 runs to 14 residues. The CDR3 reads CASSHRDSQETQYF. CDR3 nucleotide sequence: TGTGCCAGCAGCCACCGGGACTCACAAGAGACCCAGTACTTC.

V usage is TRBV10-3 and J usage is TRBJ2-5; 11 bases align to TRBD2. Germline V gives CDR1 ENHRY, CDR2 SYGVKD. The CDR3 loop spans 17 amino acids. Trimming cost V 6 bases and J 1 base; bases outside gene matches: 10. The CDR3 loop is CAISPGGTSGSQETQYF. The CDR3 DNA is TGTGCCATCAGCCCAGGGGGGACTAGCGGTAGCCAAGAGACCCAGTACTTC.

DNA for the CDR3: TGTGCCACCAAAGGGGGACAGGGGGCATATACGCAGTATTTT. Amino acid sequence: CATKGGQGAYTQYF. The chain has TRBV10-3 and TRBJ2-3, with 12 bases matching TRBD1. V gave up 10 bases and J gave up 7 bases; unmatched junction bases: 9. Germline V gene lookup returns CDR1 ENHRY and CDR2 SYGVKD. The CDR3 runs 14 residues.

The chain employs TRBV24-1 and TRBJ2-2; D gene uncertain. The germline CDR1 and CDR2 sequences are KGHDR and SFDVKD. This CDR3 is built from 14 residues. V was trimmed by 7 bases and J by 4 bases, leaving 12 bases between them. The CDR3 bases are TGTGCCACCAGCAGGACGGCGAGCACCGGGGAGCTGTTTTTT. This translates into CATSRTASTGELFF.

This clonotype has ten or more counts. The rearrangement links TRBV9 to TRBJ2-3; D is unresolved. The CDR3 has 15 amino acids. Germline lookup yields CDR1 SGDLS and CDR2 YYNGEE. Trimming shortened V by 6 bases and J by 2 bases, and 16 bases separated the two germline ends. CDR3 coding DNA: TGTGCCAGCACCCCGGCTCCTACCTACACAGATACGCAGTATTTT. Translating it yields CASTPAPTYTDTQYF.

The gene calls are TRBV7-9 and TRBJ2-1; D gene unclear. Germline CDR1 SEHNR, CDR2 FQNEAQ (reference sequence). The CDR3 length is 13 residues. With 11 bases removed from V and 0 bases from J, the gap between germline ends came to 11 bases. The chain's CDR3 is CAWTGASYNEQFF. In nucleotides, the CDR3 is TGTGCCTGGACGGGCGCCTCCTACAATGAGCAGTTCTTC. Full variable domain (outside the CDR3, taken from reference TRBV7-9 and TRBJ2-1): DTGVSQNPRHKITKRGQNVTFRCDPISEHNRLYWYRQTLGQGPEFLTYFQNEAQLEKSRLLSDRFSAERPKGSFSTLEIQRTEQGDSAMYLCAWTGASYNEQFFGPGTRLTVL.

This clonotype was recorded at least ten times. This chain links TRBV10-3 with TRBJ2-1, with D uncertain. CDR1 and CDR2 (germline): ENHRY, SYGVKD. The CDR3 totals 12 residues. Trimming stripped 6 bases from V and 6 bases from J, with 9 bases between. CDR3 in amino acids: CAIRERSNEQFF. The CDR3 DNA reads as TGTGCCATCAGAGAGAGGAGCAATGAGCAGTTCTTC.

For this clonotype: This may be a read error: a much more frequent sequence differs by one nucleotide. The chain employs TRBV5-1 and TRBJ2-1; 7 bases map to TRBD2. The CDR3 extends over 15 amino acids. With V trimmed by 0 bases and J by 4 bases, 4 bases remained unmatched. Germline lookup yields CDR1 SGHRS and CDR2 YFSETQ. CDR3 in DNA: TGCGCCAGCAGCTTGGCAGCGGGGATTTACAATGAGCAGTTCTTC. As protein: CASSLAAGIYNEQFF.

The chain couples TRBV29-1 to TRBJ1-4; D may be TRBD1 (5 bases). The germline V and J ends were trimmed by 0 bases and 7 bases, with 12 bases remaining between them. Germline-derived CDR1 and CDR2 are SQVTM and ANQGSEA. This CDR3 spans 14 amino acids. CDR3 nucleotides: TGCAGCGTTGAAGATAGAGGGGTTGCTGAAAAACTGTTTTTT. Its translation: CSVEDRGVAEKLFF.

This clonotype was found many times. V is TRBV6-5 and J is TRBJ1-6; D ambiguous. The CDR3 covers 14 residues. Per the germline V gene, CDR1 is MNHEY and CDR2 is SVGAGI. The V gene lost 2 bases and the J gene lost 4 bases, with 6 bases spanning the gap. In DNA, the CDR3 is TGTGCCAGCAGTTACAAGCTATATAATTCACCCCTCCACTTT. Protein: CASSYKLYNSPLHF.

This clonotype has more than one count but fewer than ten. The gene calls are TRBV27 and TRBJ2-3; D may match TRBD1 or TRBD2 (5 bases each). The germline V gene has CDR1 MNHEY and CDR2 SMNVEV (reference sequence). The length of the CDR3 is 14 residues. Trimming took 3 bases from V and 5 from J, leaving 12 bases between them. The CDR3 DNA is TGTGCCAGCAGTTTGGGGGATACTAGAGATACGCAGTATTTT. Translated: CASSLGDTRDTQYF.

The chain joins TRBV20-1 to TRBJ2-3, with D tentatively TRBD2 (5 bases). The CDR3 is made up of 15 amino acids. Per germline, CDR1 DFQATT and CDR2 SNEGSKA (reference sequence). Trimming took off 3 bases at V and 1 base at J, with 14 bases between the two ends. CDR3 amino acids: CSASHSVLRTDTQYF. CDR3 coding DNA: TGCAGTGCTAGTCATAGCGTATTACGCACAGATACGCAGTATTTT.

This clonotype was recorded at least ten times. The chain uses TRBV10-3 and TRBJ2-2; D call uncertain. V lost 6 bases to trimming and J lost 0 bases, with 8 bases between them. The CDR3 has 14 amino acids. CDR1 is ENHRY and CDR2 is SYGVKD in the germline V gene. The CDR3 spells CAIRSLPNTGELFF. CDR3 nucleotides: TGTGCCATCAGAAGTCTACCGAACACCGGGGAGCTGTTTTTT.

The chain combines TRBV29-1 with TRBJ1-4; TRBD1 might be the D (6 bases). Per the germline V gene, CDR1 is SQVTM and CDR2 is ANQGSEA. CDR3 length: 13 amino acids. Trimming stripped 7 bases from V and 5 bases from J, with 14 bases between. As DNA, the CDR3 is TGCAGCGGCACTGGGGGCTGGAATGAAAAACTGTTTTTT. Encoded protein: CSGTGGWNEKLFF.

This clonotype was seen more than once but under ten times. DNA of the CDR3: TGCAGCGCCCATGAAGGGGGCGATGAAGCTTTCTTT. This codes for CSAHEGGDEAFF. The chain uses TRBV29-1 and TRBJ1-1; 7 bases agree with TRBD1. The CDR3 is 12 amino acids. The germline V gene has CDR1 SQVTM and CDR2 ANQGSEA. J was trimmed by 7 bases and V by 7 bases; bases with no gene match: 9.

This clonotype was counted a few times. The rearrangement uses TRBV29-1 and TRBJ2-2; D is possibly TRBD1 or TRBD2 (5 bases each). The CDR3 sequence is 13 residues long. The V end lost 6 bases, the J end lost 3 bases, and 11 bases lay between the germline ends. Germline CDR1 SQVTM, CDR2 ANQGSEA. CDR3 sequence: CSVRLGDTGELFF. As DNA, the CDR3 is TGCAGCGTACGTTTGGGGGACACCGGGGAGCTGTTTTTT.

This clonotype was recorded many times. The gene calls are TRBV29-1 and TRBJ2-5; D perhaps matches TRBD1 (5 bases). CDR3 size: 12 residues. V was cut by 6 bases and J by 0 bases, with 8 bases left in between. In germline, CDR1 is SQVTM, CDR2 ANQGSEA. CDR3 protein: CSVLRDQETQYF. The DNA of the CDR3 is TGCAGCGTCCTCAGGGACCAAGAGACCCAGTACTTC.

In the case of this clonotype: This may stem from a read error, because a much larger clone lies one nucleotide away. This sequence joins TRBV11-3 and TRBJ1-1; D gene unclear. This CDR3 is 13 amino acids long. The germline CDR1 and CDR2 sequences are SGHNT and YENEEA. V lost 4 bases and J lost 10, with 16 bases in between. CDR3: CASSSLPGSGAFF. Here the CDR3 DNA reads TGTGCCAGCAGCTCCCTCCCGGGTTCTGGAGCTTTCTTT. Variable domain in full (rest from reference TRBV11-3 and TRBJ1-1): EAGVVQSPRYKIIEKKQPVAFWCNPISGHNTLYWYLQNLGQGPELLIRYENEEAVDDSQLPKDRFSAERLKGVDSTLKIQPAELGDSAVYLCASSSLPGSGAFFGQGTRLTVV.

Concerning this clonotype itself: Being one base from a much bigger clone, this may be a read error. J is TRBJ2-5 and V is TRBV11-3; the D gene is possibly TRBD1 (7 bases). Germline lookup yields CDR1 SGHNT and CDR2 YENEEA. CDR3 length equals 15 residues. As DNA, the CDR3 is TGTGCCAACAGCCCGGACAGGTCGGGAGTGAAGACCCAGTACTTC. Amino acids: CANSPDRSGVKTQYF.

V gene TRBV29-1 combines with J gene TRBJ2-3; D might be TRBD2 (5 bases). The ends were cut back, 6 bases at V and 2 bases at J, with 12 bases in the middle. CDR3 length: 13 amino acids. Germline V gene sequence: CDR1 SQVTM, CDR2 ANQGSEA. CDR3 DNA sequence: TGCAGCGTCGGACTGATTTCCACAGATACGCAGTATTTT. This translates into CSVGLISTDTQYF.

As concerns this clonotype: A junction end diverges from the germline sequence, so it may reflect a read error. The V gene is TRBV14, the J gene TRBJ2-5; D gene ambiguous. The CDR3 is made up of 14 amino acids. CDR1 is SGHDN and CDR2 is FVKESK in the germline V gene. CDR3 nucleotide sequence: TGTGCCAGCAGCCAAGATCTGGGAAGAGAGGCCCAGTACTTC. Amino acid sequence: CASSQDLGREAQYF.

The chain links TRBV14 to TRBJ2-7; D may correspond to TRBD1 or TRBD2 (5 bases each). The CDR3 contains 16 residues. V was clipped by 4 bases and J by 0 bases, with 16 bases between them. Germline CDR1 SGHDN, CDR2 FVKESK. The CDR3 reads CASSPWDVQSSYEQYV. The CDR3 coding sequence is TGTGCCAGCAGCCCCTGGGACGTCCAGAGCTCCTACGAGCAGTACGTC.

The V call is TRBV10-1, the J call TRBJ2-7; D gene ambiguous. The CDR3 runs 12 residues. Trimming left V 4 bases short and J 3 bases short, with 7 bases between. Germline CDR1 reads WNHNN; CDR2 reads SYGVQD (reference sequence). CDR3 in DNA: TGCGCCAGCAGTGGGCTCGACTACGAGCAGTACTTC. Residues: CASSGLDYEQYF.

As regards this clonotype: Being one base from a much bigger clone, this may be a read error. The chain recombines TRBV3-1 with TRBJ1-5, with a possible D match to TRBD1 (5 bases). This CDR3 region has 13 residues. Trimming left V 5 bases short and J 6 bases short, with 11 bases between. Per germline, CDR1 LGHDT and CDR2 YNNKEL (reference sequence). CDR3 in amino acids: CASSWWGSQPQHF. The CDR3 coding sequence is TGTGCCAGCAGCTGGTGGGGGAGTCAGCCCCAGCATTTT.

In nucleotides, the CDR3 is TGTGCCAGCAGTGGGGGGACACAAGTCGGTGACTATGGCTACACCTTC. Translating it yields CASSGGTQVGDYGYTF. The rearrangement uses TRBV25-1 and TRBJ1-2; tentative D call: TRBD1 (6 bases). The length of the CDR3 is 16 residues. CDR1 MGHDK and CDR2 SYGVNS come from the germline V gene. V shed 4 bases and J shed 3 bases, with 18 bases lying between them.

On this clonotype itself: A much larger clone lies one base from this, so it may be a read error. The J gene is TRBJ1-5, the V gene TRBV12-3 or TRBV12-4; D is undetermined. This CDR3 is 11 amino acids long. The V and J ends lost 11 bases and 6 bases respectively, with 11 bases between them. The CDR3 protein is CAYFQSQPQHF. The CDR3 nucleotides read TGTGCCTATTTCCAAAGTCAGCCCCAGCATTTT.

J is TRBJ2-7 and V is TRBV5-4; D call uncertain. Trimming removed 2 bases from V and 0 bases from J, with 9 bases in between. Germline V gene lookup returns CDR1 SGHNT and CDR2 YYREEE (reference sequence). CDR3 length equals 14 residues. CDR3 amino acids: CASSLRTDSYEQYF. CDR3 nucleotide sequence: TGTGCCAGCAGCTTACGGACGGACTCCTACGAGCAGTACTTC. Full variable domain (remainder filled in from reference TRBV5-4 and TRBJ2-7): ETGVTQSPTHLIKTRGQQVTLRCSSQSGHNTVSWYQQALGQGPQFIFQYYREEENGRGNFPPRFSGLQFPNYSSELNVNALELDDSALYLCASSLRTDSYEQYFGPGTRLTVT.

The sample holds many counts of this clonotype. The chain is built from TRBV6-2 or TRBV6-3 and TRBJ2-5; D might be TRBD2 (5 bases). Germline values: CDR1 MNHEY, CDR2 SVGEGT. The CDR3 is 14 amino acids. With 6 bases removed from V and 5 bases from J, the gap between germline ends came to 16 bases. The CDR3 here is CASRQRDLWETQYF. The DNA of the CDR3 is TGTGCCAGCAGACAGAGGGATCTATGGGAGACCCAGTACTTC.